Shown below are 8 T cell receptor beta chains from a single sample sequenced in a study of T cell responses to AZD1222 COVID-19 vaccine. TCRdb keeps only in-frame clones here, not all; method: immunoSEQ multiplex PCR. The table lists tens of thousands of clones, around 90% of them singletons. This specimen consisted of peripheral blood, obtained on day 0 of AZD1222 vaccination. The receptors derive from an adult in good health.

The chain combines TRBV4-1 with TRBJ2-1; D may be TRBD1 (6 bases). CDR3 size: 15 residues. CDR1 is MGHRA, CDR2 YSYEKL, per germline. V shed 2 bases and J shed 11 bases, with 19 bases lying between them. The CDR3 DNA is TGCGCCAGCAGCCAAACCCACAGGGCGGAGGTTAAGCAGTTCTTC. It codes for CASSQTHRAEVKQFF.

This chain's CDR3 is CASRSEVAGVNEQFF. CDR3 DNA sequence: TGTGCCAGCAGATCGGAGGTAGCGGGAGTCAATGAGCAGTTCTTC. The rearrangement links TRBV7-2 to TRBJ2-1; 9 bases agree with TRBD2. V dropped 6 bases and J dropped 6; count of bases not matched to a gene: 9. From germline, CDR1 is SGHTA and CDR2 FQGNSA. CDR3 length: 15 amino acids.

The CDR3 DNA reads TGTGCCAGCAGCTTAACGGGTAGCAGGGATACGCAGTATTTT. Residues: CASSLTGSRDTQYF. The chain employs TRBV7-3 and TRBJ2-3, with unresolved D. The V and J ends lost 0 bases and 6 bases respectively, with 10 bases between them. This CDR3 has 14 amino acids. Germline V gene lookup returns CDR1 SGHTA and CDR2 FQGTGA.

This clone was counted a few times. This chain uses TRBV12-3 or TRBV12-4 with TRBJ2-5, with a possible D match to TRBD2 (5 bases). CDR3 size: 12 residues. The ends were cut back, 3 bases at V and 5 bases at J, with 7 bases in the middle. The CDR3 DNA sequence: TGTGCCAGCAGTTTTGGCGGGGAGACCCAGTACTTC. Translated, it gives CASSFGGETQYF.

The chain employs TRBV11-3 and TRBJ2-2; weak D call: TRBD1 (6 bases). The CDR3 has 15 residues. From germline, CDR1 is SGHNT and CDR2 YENEEA. Trimming left V 6 bases short and J 1 base short, with 12 bases between. Here the CDR3 reads CASRQNRENTGELFF. The DNA for the CDR3 is TGTGCCAGCAGGCAAAACAGGGAGAACACCGGGGAGCTGTTTTTT.

The chain has TRBV4-2 and TRBJ2-1, with no clear D. This CDR3 is built from 18 residues. The ends were cut back, 3 bases at V and 9 bases at J, with 27 bases in the middle. The V gene's germline CDR1 is LGHNA and CDR2 YNFKEQ. CDR3 protein: CASSHTDGSPATKGEQFF. For the CDR3, the DNA is TGTGCCAGCAGCCATACCGACGGGTCTCCCGCCACCAAGGGTGAGCAGTTCTTC.

In DNA, the CDR3 is TGTGCCAGCAGCTTAGTAGCCACTGGACAGGGTCGGAGCGAGCAGTACTTC. Translation: CASSLVATGQGRSEQYF. This chain links TRBV13 with TRBJ2-7, with 8 bases fitting TRBD1. The V and J ends lost 1 base and 6 bases, in that order; junction bases with no gene match: 14. The CDR3 is made up of 17 amino acids. Germline assignment: CDR1 PRHDT and CDR2 FYEKMQ (reference sequence).

The rearrangement links TRBV4-3 to TRBJ1-2, with D perhaps matching TRBD1 (6 bases). The CDR3 has 15 amino acids. Trimming stripped 1 base from V and 5 bases from J, with 14 bases between. Germline V gene lookup returns CDR1 LGHNA and CDR2 YSLEER. The CDR3 loop reads CASSQVQGRSYGYTF. CDR3 nucleotide sequence: TGCGCCAGCAGCCAAGTCCAGGGGAGATCTTATGGCTACACCTTC.